What follows are 18 T cell receptor beta chains derived from one specimen sequenced in a study of blood T cells in healthy people across ages. Sample-barcoded 5' priming and a J-beta primer mix drove a second PCR of roughly 6 to 12 cycles. TCRdb fed the 5' RACE reads into MiXCR, producing one record per CDR3 protein. The top ten clones hold around 21% of a sample with nearly 1 million distinct CDR3 sequences, roughly 51% of them seen once. What was sequenced was blood. These receptors came from a woman in her fifties or sixties in good health.

This clonotype has just a few counts. The CDR3 region is CASAGGRQETQYF. DNA for the CDR3: TGTGCTAGTGCTGGGGGACGACAAGAGACCCAGTACTTC. V usage is TRBV12-5 and J usage is TRBJ2-5; D tentatively reads TRBD1 or TRBD2 (5 bases each). This CDR3 is built from 13 residues. Germline V gene sequence: CDR1 LGHNT, CDR2 FRNRAP. Trimming shortened V by 7 bases and J by 2 bases, and 11 bases separated the two germline ends.

CDR3 bases: TGCGCCAGCAGCTTGGAGGCCAGCCGCACAGATACGCAGTATTTT. Residues: CASSLEASRTDTQYF. The chain employs TRBV5-1 and TRBJ2-3; D unclear. The CDR3 spans 15 residues. Germline V gene sequence: CDR1 SGHRS, CDR2 YFSETQ. Trimming stripped 0 bases from V and 1 base from J, with 9 bases between.

This chain connects TRBV9 to TRBJ2-7; 12 bases line up with TRBD2. Unmatched junction bases numbered 5, after V lost 4 bases and J lost 3 bases. Germline V gene lookup returns CDR1 SGDLS and CDR2 YYNGEE. This CDR3 contains 15 residues. CDR3 region: CASSSLAGGDYEQYF. The CDR3, as DNA: TGTGCCAGCAGCTCCCTAGCGGGAGGGGACTACGAGCAGTACTTC. The full variable domain, rest sourced from reference TRBV9 and TRBJ2-7, is DSGVTQTPKHLITATGQRVTLRCSPRSGDLSVYWYQQSLDQGLQFLIQYYNGEERAKGNILERFSAQQFPDLHSELNLSSLELGDSALYFCASSSLAGGDYEQYFGPGTRLTVT.

This clonotype was seen just once. This chain uses TRBV7-8 with TRBJ1-2; D is ambiguous. The ends were cut back, 5 bases at V and 8 bases at J, with 15 bases in the middle. The CDR3 is 13 amino acids. Germline V gene sequence: CDR1 SGHVS, CDR2 FQNEAQ. The CDR3 region is CASSPGLNHGYTF. The CDR3 DNA sequence: TGTGCCAGCAGCCCCGGCTTAAATCACGGCTACACCTTC.

This clonotype appeared a few times. The rearrangement uses TRBV12-3 or TRBV12-4 and TRBJ2-7; 10 bases fit TRBD2. The V and J ends lost 7 bases and 4 bases, in that order; junction bases with no gene match: 13. The CDR3 spans 16 residues. CDR3 protein: CASTLGMVAGGYEQYF. CDR3 in DNA: TGTGCCAGCACCCTGGGGATGGTAGCGGGAGGTTACGAGCAGTACTTC.

This clonotype has a single count. The chain is built from TRBV12-3 or TRBV12-4 and TRBJ2-6, with D unresolved. The ends were cut back, 6 bases at V and 4 bases at J, with 10 bases in the middle. The CDR3 has 14 amino acids. CDR3 nucleotides: TGTGCCAGCAGCTGGAGCTTAGGGGCCAACGTCCTGACTTTC. Its translation: CASSWSLGANVLTF.

The J gene is TRBJ2-1, the V gene TRBV3-1, with 9 nucleotides matching TRBD1. Per the germline V gene, CDR1 is LGHDT and CDR2 is YNNKEL (reference sequence). The J segment lost 6 bases and the V segment lost 4 bases, leaving 4 bases of the junction unmatched. The CDR3 totals 14 residues. The CDR3 DNA reads as TGTGCCAGCAGCCCCTGGGACAGGGTCAATGAGCAGTTCTTC. This sequence encodes CASSPWDRVNEQFF.

The J gene is TRBJ2-2, the V gene TRBV20-1; the D gene is possibly TRBD2 (6 bases). Between the trimmed V and J ends, which lost 3 bases and 2 bases, there was a span of 10 bases. The CDR3 extends over 14 amino acids. The germline CDR1 and CDR2 sequences are DFQATT and SNEGSKA (reference sequence). The CDR3 bases are TGCAGTGCTAGGCGGGACTCCAACACCGGGGAGCTGTTTTTT. Amino acid sequence: CSARRDSNTGELFF.

The rearrangement uses TRBV20-1 and TRBJ2-7; tentatively, D is TRBD2 (6 bases). The germline V gene has CDR1 DFQATT and CDR2 SNEGSKA (reference sequence). The CDR3 contains 15 residues. V lost 6 bases and J 5 bases, leaving 23 bases between the germline ends. The CDR3 coding sequence is TGCAGTGCCATTTGGGCGGGACTCAAGGGGAACGAGCAGTACTTC. This gives the protein CSAIWAGLKGNEQYF.

This rearrangement joins TRBV5-1 to TRBJ2-5; 7 nucleotides agree with TRBD2. Looked up from germline, CDR1 is SGHRS and CDR2 is YFSETQ. The CDR3 is 15 amino acids. Germline trimming cut 6 bases from V and 2 bases from J; bases unmatched to any gene: 10. For the CDR3, the DNA is TGCGCCAGCACCCCAAGGAAGCGGGAACAAGAGACCCAGTACTTC. Its translation is CASTPRKREQETQYF.

The chain joins TRBV5-6 to TRBJ1-1; the D gene is possibly TRBD1 (5 bases). V lost 0 bases to trimming and J lost 1 base, with 7 bases between them. Germline CDR1 reads SGHDT; CDR2 reads YYEEEE. The CDR3 loop spans 14 amino acids. The CDR3 bases are TGTGCCAGCAGCTTGGCAGGGAGGAACACTGAAGCTTTCTTT. This encodes CASSLAGRNTEAFF.

The chain couples TRBV5-1 to TRBJ2-1, with TRBD2 matching 10 bases. Germline V gene data show CDR1 as SGHRS and CDR2 as YFSETQ. The trim removed 4 bases at V and 9 bases at J, leaving 10 bases unmatched. The CDR3 is 15 residues long. DNA of the CDR3: TGCGCCAGCAGCGTGGTTCTAGCGGGGGTTCCTGAGCAGTTCTTC. Translated: CASSVVLAGVPEQFF.

The V gene is TRBV27, the J gene TRBJ2-3, with a tentative D call TRBD2 (5 bases). From germline, CDR1 is MNHEY and CDR2 SMNVEV (reference sequence). This CDR3 comprises 13 residues. Deletions cut 7 bases from V and 6 bases from J, with 14 bases between. CDR3 coding DNA: TGTGCCAGCACCCCTGTTCCGGGGGATACGCAGTATTTT. Encoded protein: CASTPVPGDTQYF.

This rearrangement joins TRBV12-3 or TRBV12-4 to TRBJ2-3, with D possibly TRBD2 on 5 matching bases. Trimming took 5 bases from V and 4 from J, leaving 13 bases between them. CDR3 length: 14 residues. The CDR3 DNA is TGTGCCAGCAGTGTAGGGAGTACCGCAGATACGCAGTATTTT. It specifies CASSVGSTADTQYF.

This clonotype has only a few counts. The chain employs TRBV6-6 and TRBJ2-1; D is uncertain. Trimming pared 5 bases from V and 10 bases from J, leaving 12 bases between. CDR3 length: 12 residues. Germline CDR1 is MNHNY and CDR2 is SVGAGI (reference sequence). CDR3 coding DNA: TGTGCCAGCAGTACCTCGGCCGCGGAGCAGTTCTTC. Translation gives CASSTSAAEQFF.

The table lists this clonotype with many counts. The V and J genes are TRBV29-1 and TRBJ2-1, with 11 positions matching TRBD2. This CDR3 region has 13 residues. Germline assignment: CDR1 SQVTM and CDR2 ANQGSEA. V was pared by 6 bases and J by 4 bases, with 2 bases of the junction left unmatched. The CDR3 nucleotides are TGCAGCGTGGGGACTAGCGGTTACAATGAGCAGTTCTTC. Its translation is CSVGTSGYNEQFF.

The V and J genes are TRBV5-1 and TRBJ2-7, with TRBD2 matching over 10 bases. V lost 0 bases, J lost 5 bases, and 14 bases stayed unmatched. From germline, CDR1 is SGHRS and CDR2 YFSETQ. This CDR3 has 18 amino acids. CDR3 loop: CASSLAGMLAGVINEQYF. Written as DNA, the CDR3 is TGCGCCAGCAGCTTGGCCGGTATGCTAGCGGGAGTTATCAACGAGCAGTACTTC.

The V gene is TRBV12-3 or TRBV12-4, the J gene TRBJ1-1; possible D gene TRBD1, 5 bases. This CDR3 has 14 amino acids. V lost 7 bases to trimming and J lost 0 bases, with 12 bases between them. CDR3 coding DNA: TGTGCCAGCACCCCTGGACACGTGAACACTGAAGCTTTCTTT. Translating gives CASTPGHVNTEAFF.